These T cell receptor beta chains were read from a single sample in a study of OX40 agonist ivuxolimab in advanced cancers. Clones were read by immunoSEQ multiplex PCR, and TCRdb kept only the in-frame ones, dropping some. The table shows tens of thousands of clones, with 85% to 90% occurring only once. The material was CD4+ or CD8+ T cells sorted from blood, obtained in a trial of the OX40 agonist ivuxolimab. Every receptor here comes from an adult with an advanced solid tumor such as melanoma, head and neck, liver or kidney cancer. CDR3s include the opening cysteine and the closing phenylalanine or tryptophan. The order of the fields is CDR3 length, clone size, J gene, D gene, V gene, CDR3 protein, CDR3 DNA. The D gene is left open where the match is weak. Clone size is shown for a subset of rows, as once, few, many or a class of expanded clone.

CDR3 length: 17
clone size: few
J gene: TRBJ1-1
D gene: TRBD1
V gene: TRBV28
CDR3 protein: CASSYLPGQGLNTEAFF
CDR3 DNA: TGTGCCAGCAGTTACCTACCGGGACAGGGATTGAACACTGAAGCTTTCTTT

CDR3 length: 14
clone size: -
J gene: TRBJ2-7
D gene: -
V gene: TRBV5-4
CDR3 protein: CASTRDSLFYEQYF
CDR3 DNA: TGTGCCAGCACCCGAGACTCTCTTTTCTACGAGCAGTACTTC

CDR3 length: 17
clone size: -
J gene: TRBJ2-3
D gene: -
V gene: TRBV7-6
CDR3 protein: CASSLRPLALGTDTQYF
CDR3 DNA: TGTGCCAGCAGCTTACGCCCCTTAGCGCTAGGCACAGATACGCAGTATTTT

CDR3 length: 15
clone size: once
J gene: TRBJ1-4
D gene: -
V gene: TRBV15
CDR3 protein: CATSRDRAGNEKLFF
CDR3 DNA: TGTGCCACCAGCAGAGATCGGGCCGGTAATGAAAAACTGTTTTTT

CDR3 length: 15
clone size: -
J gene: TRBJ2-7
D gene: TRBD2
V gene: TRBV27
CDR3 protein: CASSLGWGGPYEQYF
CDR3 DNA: TGTGCCAGCAGCTTGGGATGGGGGGGACCCTACGAGCAGTACTTC

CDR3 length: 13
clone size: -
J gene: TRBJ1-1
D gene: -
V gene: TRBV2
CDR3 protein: CASREPWNTEAFF
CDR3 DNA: TGTGCCAGCAGGGAACCATGGAACACTGAAGCTTTCTTT

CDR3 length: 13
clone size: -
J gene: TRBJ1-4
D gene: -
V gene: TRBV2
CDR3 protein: CASSEGVGVELFF
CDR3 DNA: TGTGCCAGCAGTGAAGGGGTCGGAGTGGAACTGTTTTTT

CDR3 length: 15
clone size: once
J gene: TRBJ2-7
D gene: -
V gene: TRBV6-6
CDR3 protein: CASSYLVQGRDEQYF
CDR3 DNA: TGTGCCAGCAGTTACCTCGTTCAGGGCAGGGACGAGCAGTACTTC

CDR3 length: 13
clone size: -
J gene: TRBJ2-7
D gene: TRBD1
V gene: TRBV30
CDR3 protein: CAWSTGVVYEQYF
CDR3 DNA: TGTGCCTGGTCAACAGGGGTAGTCTACGAGCAGTACTTC

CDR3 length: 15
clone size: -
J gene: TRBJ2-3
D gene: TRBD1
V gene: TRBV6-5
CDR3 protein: CASSSTGSSTDTQYF
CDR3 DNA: TGTGCCAGCAGTTCGACAGGGTCTAGCACAGATACGCAGTATTTT

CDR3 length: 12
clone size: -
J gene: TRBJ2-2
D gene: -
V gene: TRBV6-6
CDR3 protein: CAYRGETGELFF
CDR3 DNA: TGTGCCTACCGCGGGGAAACCGGGGAGCTGTTTTTT

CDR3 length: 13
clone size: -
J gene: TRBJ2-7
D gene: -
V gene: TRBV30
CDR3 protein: CAWRAEGRYEQYF
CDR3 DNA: TGTGCCTGGAGGGCGGAGGGACGCTACGAGCAGTACTTC

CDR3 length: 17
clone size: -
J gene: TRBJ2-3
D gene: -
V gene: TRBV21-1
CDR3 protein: CASSTRGQAKDTDTQYF
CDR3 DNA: TGTGCCAGCAGCACCCGTGGACAGGCTAAAGACACAGATACGCAGTATTTT

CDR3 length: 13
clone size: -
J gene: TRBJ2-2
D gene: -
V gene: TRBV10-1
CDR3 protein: CASRQGRTGELFF
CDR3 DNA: TGCGCCAGCAGACAGGGTCGGACCGGGGAGCTGTTTTTT

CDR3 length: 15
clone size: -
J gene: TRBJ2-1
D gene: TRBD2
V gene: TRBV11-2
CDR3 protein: CASSGGLAGANEQFF
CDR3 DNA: TGTGCCAGCAGCGGGGGACTAGCGGGAGCGAATGAGCAGTTCTTC

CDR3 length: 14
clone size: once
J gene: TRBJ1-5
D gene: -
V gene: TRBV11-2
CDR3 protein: CASSLGQVCQPQHF
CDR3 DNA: TGTGCCAGCAGCTTAGGACAGGTCTGTCAGCCCCAGCATTTT

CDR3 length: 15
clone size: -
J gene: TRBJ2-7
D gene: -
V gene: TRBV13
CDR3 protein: CASSPEGGGGYEQYF
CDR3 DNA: TGTGCCAGCAGCCCGGAGGGTGGGGGCGGGTACGAGCAGTACTTC

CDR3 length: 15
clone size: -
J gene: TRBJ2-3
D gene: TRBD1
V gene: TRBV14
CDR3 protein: CASSQVGQGTDTQYF
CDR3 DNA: TGTGCCAGCAGCCAAGTGGGACAGGGCACAGATACGCAGTATTTT

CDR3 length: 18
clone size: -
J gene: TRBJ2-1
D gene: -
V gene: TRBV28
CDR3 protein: CASSSVIRAVISYNEQFF
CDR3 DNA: TGTGCCAGCAGTTCAGTGATCCGTGCGGTAATCTCCTACAATGAGCAGTTCTTC

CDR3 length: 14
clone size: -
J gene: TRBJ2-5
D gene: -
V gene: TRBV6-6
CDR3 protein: CASSYVSAQETQYF
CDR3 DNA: TGTGCCAGCAGTTATGTTTCTGCCCAAGAGACCCAGTACTTC

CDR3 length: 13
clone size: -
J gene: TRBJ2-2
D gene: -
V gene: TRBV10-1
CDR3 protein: CASSTSNTGELFF
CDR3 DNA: TGCGCCAGCAGTACGAGTAACACCGGGGAGCTGTTTTTT

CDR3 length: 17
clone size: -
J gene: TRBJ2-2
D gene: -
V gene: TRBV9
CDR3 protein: CASSDPSHGYQDGELFF
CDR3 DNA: TGTGCCAGTTCCGACCCCTCCCACGGATATCAGGACGGGGAGCTGTTTTTT

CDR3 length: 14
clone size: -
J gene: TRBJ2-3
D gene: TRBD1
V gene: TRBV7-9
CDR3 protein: CASSDRGSTNTQYF
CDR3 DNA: TGTGCCAGCAGCGACAGGGGGTCTACGAATACGCAGTATTTT

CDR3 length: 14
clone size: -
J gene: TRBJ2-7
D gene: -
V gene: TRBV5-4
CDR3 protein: CASSLGRWAYEQYF
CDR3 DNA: TGTGCCAGCAGCTTGGGGCGCTGGGCCTACGAGCAGTACTTC

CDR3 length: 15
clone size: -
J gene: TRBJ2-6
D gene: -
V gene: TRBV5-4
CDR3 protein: CASSLSGAGANVLTF
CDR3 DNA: TGTGCCAGCAGCTTGTCAGGGGCTGGGGCCAACGTCCTGACTTTC

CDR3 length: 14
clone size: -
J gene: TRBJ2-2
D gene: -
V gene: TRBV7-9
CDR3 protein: CASRSDQRGGELFF
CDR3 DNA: TGTGCCAGCAGATCCGACCAACGTGGTGGGGAGCTGTTTTTT

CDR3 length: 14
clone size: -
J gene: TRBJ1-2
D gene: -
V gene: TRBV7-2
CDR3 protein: CASSLGSSYYGYTF
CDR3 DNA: TGTGCCAGCAGCTTAGGTTCTTCGTATTATGGCTACACCTTC

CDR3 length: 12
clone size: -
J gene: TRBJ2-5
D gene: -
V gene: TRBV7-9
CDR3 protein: CASSFLVETQYF
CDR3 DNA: TGTGCCAGCAGCTTTTTGGTGGAGACCCAGTACTTC

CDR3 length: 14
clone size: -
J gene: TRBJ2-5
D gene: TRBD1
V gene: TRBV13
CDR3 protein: CASSSNRGQETQYF
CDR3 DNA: TGTGCCAGCAGCTCGAACAGGGGACAAGAGACCCAGTACTTC

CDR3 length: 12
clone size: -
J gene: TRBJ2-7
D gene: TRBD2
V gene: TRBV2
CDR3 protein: CASSGGGNEQYF
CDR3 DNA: TGTGCCAGCAGTGGGGGGGGAAACGAGCAGTACTTC

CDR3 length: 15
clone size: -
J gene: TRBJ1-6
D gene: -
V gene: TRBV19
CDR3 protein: CASRKAGTENSPLHF
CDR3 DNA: TGTGCCAGTAGGAAGGCCGGGACCGAGAATTCACCCCTCCACTTT

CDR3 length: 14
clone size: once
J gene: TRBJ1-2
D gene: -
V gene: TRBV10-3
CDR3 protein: CAISESKQPYGYTF
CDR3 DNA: TGTGCCATCAGTGAGTCAAAACAGCCCTATGGCTACACCTTC

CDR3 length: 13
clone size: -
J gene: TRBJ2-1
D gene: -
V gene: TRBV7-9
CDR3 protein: CASSFIGGNEQFF
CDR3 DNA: TGTGCCAGCAGTTTTATAGGGGGCAATGAGCAGTTCTTC

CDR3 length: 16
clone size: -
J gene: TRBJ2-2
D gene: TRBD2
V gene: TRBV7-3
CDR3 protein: CASSNPTSGSFGELFF
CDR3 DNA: TGTGCCAGCAGCAACCCGACTAGCGGGAGCTTTGGGGAGCTGTTTTTT

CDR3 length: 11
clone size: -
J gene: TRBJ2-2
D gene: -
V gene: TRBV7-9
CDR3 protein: CASSRTGELFF
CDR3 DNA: TGTGCCAGCTCACGCACCGGGGAGCTGTTTTTT

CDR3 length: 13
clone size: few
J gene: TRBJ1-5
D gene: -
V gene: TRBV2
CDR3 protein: CASSVQGAQPQHF
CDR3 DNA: TGTGCCAGCAGTGTACAGGGTGCTCAGCCCCAGCATTTT

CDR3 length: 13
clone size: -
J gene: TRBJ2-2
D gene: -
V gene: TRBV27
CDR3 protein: CASSPRGAGELFF
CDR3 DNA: TGTGCCAGCAGCCCCAGGGGTGCCGGGGAGCTGTTTTTT

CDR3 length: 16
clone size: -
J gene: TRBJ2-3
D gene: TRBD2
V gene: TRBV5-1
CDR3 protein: CASSLLAGGSTDTQYF
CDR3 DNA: TGCGCCAGCAGCTTACTAGCGGGGGGTTCAACAGATACGCAGTATTTT

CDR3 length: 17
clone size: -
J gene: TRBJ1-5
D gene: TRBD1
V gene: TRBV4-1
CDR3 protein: CASSQDLTGVGNQPQHF
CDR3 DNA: TGCGCCAGCAGCCAAGACTTGACAGGGGTGGGCAATCAGCCCCAGCATTTT

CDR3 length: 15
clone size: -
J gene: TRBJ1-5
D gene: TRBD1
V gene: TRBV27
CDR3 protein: CASSPKDRGNQPQHF
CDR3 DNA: TGTGCCAGCAGTCCGAAGGACAGGGGCAATCAGCCCCAGCATTTT

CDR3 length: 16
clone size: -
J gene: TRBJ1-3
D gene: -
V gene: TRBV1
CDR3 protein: CTSRERQGASGNTIYF
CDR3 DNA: TGCACCAGCAGGGAACGACAGGGGGCGTCTGGAAACACCATATATTTT

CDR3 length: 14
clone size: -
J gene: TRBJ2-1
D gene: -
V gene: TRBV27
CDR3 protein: CASSLYPTGNEQFF
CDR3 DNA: TGTGCCAGCAGTTTATACCCTACCGGCAATGAGCAGTTCTTC

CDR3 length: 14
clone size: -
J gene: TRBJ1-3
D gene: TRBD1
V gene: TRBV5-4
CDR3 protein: CASSFDRDGNTIYF
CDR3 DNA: TGTGCCAGCAGCTTTGACAGGGATGGAAACACCATATATTTT

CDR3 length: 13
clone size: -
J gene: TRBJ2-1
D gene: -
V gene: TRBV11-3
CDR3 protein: CASSLDPYNEQFF
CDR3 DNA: TGTGCCAGCAGCTTAGACCCTTACAATGAGCAGTTCTTC

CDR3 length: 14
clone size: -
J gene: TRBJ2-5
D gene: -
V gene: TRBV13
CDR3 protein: CASSLGGTEETQYF
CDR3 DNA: TGTGCCAGCAGCTTAGGCGGCACGGAAGAGACCCAGTACTTC

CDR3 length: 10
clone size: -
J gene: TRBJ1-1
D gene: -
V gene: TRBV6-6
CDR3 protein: CASKGTEAFF
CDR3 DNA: TGTGCCAGCAAGGGGACTGAAGCTTTCTTT

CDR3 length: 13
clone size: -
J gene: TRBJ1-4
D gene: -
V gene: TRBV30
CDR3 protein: CASQDQANEKLFF
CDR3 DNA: TGTGCCTCCCAGGATCAAGCTAATGAAAAACTGTTTTTT

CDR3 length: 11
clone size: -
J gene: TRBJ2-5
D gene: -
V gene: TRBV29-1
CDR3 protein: CSVDSQETQYF
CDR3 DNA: TGCAGCGTTGATTCACAAGAGACCCAGTACTTC

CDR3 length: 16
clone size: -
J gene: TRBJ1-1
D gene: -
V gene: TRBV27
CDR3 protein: CASSFTGPRADTEAFF
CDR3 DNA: TGTGCCAGCAGTTTCACAGGGCCCCGGGCTGACACTGAAGCTTTCTTT

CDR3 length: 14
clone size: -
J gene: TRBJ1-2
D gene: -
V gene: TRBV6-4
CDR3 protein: CASSDSTSVSGYTF
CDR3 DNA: TGTGCCAGCAGTGACTCGACTAGTGTTTCTGGCTACACCTTC

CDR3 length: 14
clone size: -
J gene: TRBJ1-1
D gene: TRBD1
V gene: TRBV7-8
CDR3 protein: CASSAGQGQDEAFF
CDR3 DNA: TGTGCCAGCAGCGCCGGACAGGGGCAGGATGAAGCTTTCTTT

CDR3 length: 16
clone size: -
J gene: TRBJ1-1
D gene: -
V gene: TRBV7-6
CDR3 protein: CASSPAGGGLSTEAFF
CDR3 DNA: TGTGCCAGCAGCCCAGCCGGCGGGGGGCTGAGTACTGAAGCTTTCTTT

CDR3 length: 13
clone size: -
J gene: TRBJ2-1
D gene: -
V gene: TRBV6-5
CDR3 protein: CASSYRLYNEQFF
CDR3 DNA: TGTGCCAGCAGTTACCGACTCTACAATGAGCAGTTCTTC

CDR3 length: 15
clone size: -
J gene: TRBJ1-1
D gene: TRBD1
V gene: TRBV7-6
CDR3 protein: CASSRTGALNTEAFF
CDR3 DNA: TGTGCCAGCAGCCGAACAGGGGCCCTGAACACTGAAGCTTTCTTT

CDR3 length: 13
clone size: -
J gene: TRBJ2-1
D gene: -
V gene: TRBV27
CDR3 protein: CASSHNTYNEQFF
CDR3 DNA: TGTGCCAGCAGCCATAATACCTACAATGAGCAGTTCTTC